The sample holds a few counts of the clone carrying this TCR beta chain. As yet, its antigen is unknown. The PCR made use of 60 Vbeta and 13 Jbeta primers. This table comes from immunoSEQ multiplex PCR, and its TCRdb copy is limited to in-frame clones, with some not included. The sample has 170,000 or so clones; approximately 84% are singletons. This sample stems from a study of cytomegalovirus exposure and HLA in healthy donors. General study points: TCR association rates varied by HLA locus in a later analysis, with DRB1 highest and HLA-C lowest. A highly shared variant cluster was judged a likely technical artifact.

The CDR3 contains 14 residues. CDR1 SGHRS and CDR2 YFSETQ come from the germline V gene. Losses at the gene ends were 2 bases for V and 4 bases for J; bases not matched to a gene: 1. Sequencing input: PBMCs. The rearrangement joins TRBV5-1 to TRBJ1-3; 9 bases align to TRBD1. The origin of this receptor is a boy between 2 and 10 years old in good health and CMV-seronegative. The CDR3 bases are TGCGCCAGCAGCTTCGGGACAGGGGGAAACACCATATATTTT. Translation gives CASSFGTGGNTIYF.